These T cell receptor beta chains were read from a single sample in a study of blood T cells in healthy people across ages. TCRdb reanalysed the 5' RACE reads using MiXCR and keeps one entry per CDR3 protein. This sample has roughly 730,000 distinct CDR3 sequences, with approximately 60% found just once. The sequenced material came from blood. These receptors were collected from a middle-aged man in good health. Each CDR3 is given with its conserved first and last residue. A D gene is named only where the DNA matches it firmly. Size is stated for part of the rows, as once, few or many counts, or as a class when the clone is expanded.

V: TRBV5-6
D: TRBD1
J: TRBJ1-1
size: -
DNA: TGTGCCAGCAGCAGACGACAGGGTGAAGCTTTCTTT
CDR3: CASSRRQGEAFF

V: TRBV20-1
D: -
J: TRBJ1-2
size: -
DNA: TGCAGTGCTAGTATCACGGGGGGAACCCCCAAGTATGGCTACACCTTC
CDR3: CSASITGGTPKYGYTF

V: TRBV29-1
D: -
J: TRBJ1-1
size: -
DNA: TGCAGCGTTGAGAGGACACCTAACACTGAAGCTTTCTTT
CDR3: CSVERTPNTEAFF

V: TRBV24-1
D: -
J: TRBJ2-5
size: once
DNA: TGTGCCACCAGTGACCGGACGGTCCAGTACTTC
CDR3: CATSDRTVQYF

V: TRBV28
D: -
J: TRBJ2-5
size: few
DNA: TGTGCCAGCTCTTCCCCCCTACTCGGAGAGACCCAGTACTTC
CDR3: CASSSPLLGETQYF

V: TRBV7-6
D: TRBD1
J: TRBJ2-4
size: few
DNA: TGTGCCAGCAGCGGACAGGAAAACATTCAGTACTTC
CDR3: CASSGQENIQYF

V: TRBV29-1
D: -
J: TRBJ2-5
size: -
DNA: TGCAGCGGGAGGGACGGAGGTAGAGAGACCCAGTACTTC
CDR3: CSGRDGGRETQYF

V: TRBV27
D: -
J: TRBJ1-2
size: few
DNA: TGTGCCAGCAGTCTAGGCCCAATTAGTGGCTACACCTTC
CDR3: CASSLGPISGYTF

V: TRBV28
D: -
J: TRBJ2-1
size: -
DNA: TGTGCCGGCAGTTTAGCCGGGGGCGCCCACAATGAGCAGTTCTTC
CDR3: CAGSLAGGAHNEQFF

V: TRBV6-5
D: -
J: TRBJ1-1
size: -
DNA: TGTGCCAGCAGCAACCGTCTGAACACTGAAGCTTTCTTT
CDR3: CASSNRLNTEAFF

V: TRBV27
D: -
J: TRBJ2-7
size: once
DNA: TGTGCCAGCAGTTTAGCGACATCCTCCTACGAGCAGTACTTC
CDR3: CASSLATSSYEQYF

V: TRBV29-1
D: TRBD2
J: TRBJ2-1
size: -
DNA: TGCAGCGTTGAGTTTCTAGCGGGAGATTATGAGCAGTTCTTC
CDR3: CSVEFLAGDYEQFF

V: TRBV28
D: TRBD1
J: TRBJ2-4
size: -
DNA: TGTGCCACCGAGGACAGGGAGAGGGGCATTCAGTACTTC
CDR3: CATEDRERGIQYF

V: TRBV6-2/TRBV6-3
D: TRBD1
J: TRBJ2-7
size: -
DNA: TGTGCCAGCACCTATCGACAGGGGCACGAGCAGTACTTC
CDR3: CASTYRQGHEQYF

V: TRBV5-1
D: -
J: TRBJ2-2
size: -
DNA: TGCGCCAGCAGCTTGCTAGATCTTCCCTACACCGGGGAGCTGTTTTTT
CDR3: CASSLLDLPYTGELFF

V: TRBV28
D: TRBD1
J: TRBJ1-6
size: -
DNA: TGTGCCAGCAGTTCCCGGGACAGGGGAACATCCTATAATTCACCCCTCCACTTT
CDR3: CASSSRDRGTSYNSPLHF

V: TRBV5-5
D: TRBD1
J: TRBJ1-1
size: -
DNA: TGTGCCAGCAGCTTGGGCCAACAGGGGAGGAGGACTGAAGCTTTCTTT
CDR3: CASSLGQQGRRTEAFF

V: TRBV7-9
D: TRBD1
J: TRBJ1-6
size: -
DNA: TGTTCCAGCAGCTTAGGGGGCTCACCCCTCCACTTT
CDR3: CSSSLGGSPLHF

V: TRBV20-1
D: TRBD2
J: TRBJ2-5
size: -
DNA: TGCAGTGGAAGAATCTATAGCGGGATGGGACAAGAGACCCAGTACTTC
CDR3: CSGRIYSGMGQETQYF

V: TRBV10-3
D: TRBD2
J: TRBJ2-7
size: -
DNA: TGTGCCATCAGTGAGTCAGTGGGTAGCGGGGGAAACTACGAGCAGTACTTC
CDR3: CAISESVGSGGNYEQYF

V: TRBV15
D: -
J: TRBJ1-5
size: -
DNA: TGTGCCACCAGCAGAGATCCCCTGGGCAATCAGCCCCAGCATTTT
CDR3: CATSRDPLGNQPQHF

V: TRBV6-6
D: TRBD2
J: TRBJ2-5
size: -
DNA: TGTGCCAGCACCGTTGGACTAGCCACCACAATAGAGACCCAGTACTTC
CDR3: CASTVGLATTIETQYF

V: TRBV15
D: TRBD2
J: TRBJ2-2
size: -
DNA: TGTGCCACCAGCAGAGATGGAGCGGGGGAGAACACCGGGGAGCTGTTTTTT
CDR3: CATSRDGAGENTGELFF

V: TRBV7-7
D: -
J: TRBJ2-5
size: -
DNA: TGTGCTAGCAGCTTGGGGACGGGCACGGGTCAGACCCAGTACTTC
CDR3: CASSLGTGTGQTQYF

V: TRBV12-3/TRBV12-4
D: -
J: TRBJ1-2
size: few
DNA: TGTGCCAGCAGTTTTGCGAGGGGCTACACCTTC
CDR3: CASSFARGYTF

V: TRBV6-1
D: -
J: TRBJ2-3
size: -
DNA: TGTGCCAGCAGCATACGAGGGACAGATACGCAGTATTTT
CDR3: CASSIRGTDTQYF

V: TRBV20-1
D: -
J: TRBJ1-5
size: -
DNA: TGCAGTGCTGGAAACAGAGACAATCAGCCCCAGCATTTT
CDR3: CSAGNRDNQPQHF

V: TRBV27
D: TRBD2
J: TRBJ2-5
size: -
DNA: TGTGCCAGCAGTTCCCCGGGGGGAGCCCAAGGAGAGACCCAGTACTTC
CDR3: CASSSPGGAQGETQYF

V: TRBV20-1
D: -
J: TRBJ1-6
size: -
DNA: TGCAGTGCTACTCCCGGGGAGGAGTTTAGCTCCTATAATTCACCCCTCCACTTT
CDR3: CSATPGEEFSSYNSPLHF

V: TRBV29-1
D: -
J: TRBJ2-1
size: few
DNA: TGCAGCGTACGCAGCTTTCTACGTGCGGAGCAGTTCTTC
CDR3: CSVRSFLRAEQFF

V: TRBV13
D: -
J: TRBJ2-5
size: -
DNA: TGTGCCAGCAGCTTCGACGTAAACCAAGAGACCCAGTACTTC
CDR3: CASSFDVNQETQYF

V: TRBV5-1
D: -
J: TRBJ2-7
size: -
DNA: TGCGCCAGCAGCTTGGTTGGGACAGTATACACGGGGGGAGACTACGAGCAGTACTTC
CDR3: CASSLVGTVYTGGDYEQYF

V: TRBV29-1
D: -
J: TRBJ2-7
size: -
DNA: TGCAGCGTTGAGACCTGGAACGGGCAGTACTTC
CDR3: CSVETWNGQYF

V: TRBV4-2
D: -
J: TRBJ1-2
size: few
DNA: TGTGCCAGCAGCCAAGATGGGACCGGCAATGGCTACACCTTC
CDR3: CASSQDGTGNGYTF

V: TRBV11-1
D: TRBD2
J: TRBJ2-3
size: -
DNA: TGTGCCAGCAGCCACTCCGGACTAGATTTTACAGATACGCAGTATTTT
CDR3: CASSHSGLDFTDTQYF

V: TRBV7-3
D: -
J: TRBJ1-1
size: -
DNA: TGTGCCAGCAGCTCCGTGGGGGGGAACACTGAAGCTTTCTTT
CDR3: CASSSVGGNTEAFF

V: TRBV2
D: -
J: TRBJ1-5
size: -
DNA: TGTGCCAGCACCAGGGAGGGTCAGCCCCAGCATTTT
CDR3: CASTREGQPQHF

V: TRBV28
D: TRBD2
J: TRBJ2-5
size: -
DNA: TGTGCCAGCAGTTTAAGCGGTTTCGGGCGGGGGGGCCAAGAGACCCAGTACTTC
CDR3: CASSLSGFGRGGQETQYF

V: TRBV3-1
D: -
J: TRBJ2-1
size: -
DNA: TGTGCCAGCAGCCACCGAGGGGGAGAAGCGGAGGAGTTCTTC
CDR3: CASSHRGGEAEEFF

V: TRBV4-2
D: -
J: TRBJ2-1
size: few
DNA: TGTGCCAGCAGCCAAGCTATAACGGACCGAAAGGTCGGTGAGCAGTTCTTC
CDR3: CASSQAITDRKVGEQFF

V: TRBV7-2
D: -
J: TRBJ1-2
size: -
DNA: TGTGCCAGCAGCCCACGACAGGACTCCTATGGCTACACCTTC
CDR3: CASSPRQDSYGYTF

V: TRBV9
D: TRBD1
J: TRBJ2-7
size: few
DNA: TGTGCCAGCAGCCCTCCGGGACAGTCCTACGAGCAGTACTTC
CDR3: CASSPPGQSYEQYF

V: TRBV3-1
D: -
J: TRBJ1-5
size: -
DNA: TGTGCCAGCAGCCCGACAAGGAATCAGCCCCAGCATTTT
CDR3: CASSPTRNQPQHF

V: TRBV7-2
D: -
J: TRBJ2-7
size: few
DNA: TGTGCCAGCAGCCCCCCTGCCCCCGAGCAGTACTTC
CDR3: CASSPPAPEQYF

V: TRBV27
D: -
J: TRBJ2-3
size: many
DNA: TGTGCCAGCAGTGTTTACCCCACAGATACGCAGTATTTT
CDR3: CASSVYPTDTQYF

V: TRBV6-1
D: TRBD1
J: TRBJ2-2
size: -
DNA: TGTGCCAGCAGCACCAAGGCGGGACAGGGGGCGCGGACCGGGGAGCTGTTTTTT
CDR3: CASSTKAGQGARTGELFF

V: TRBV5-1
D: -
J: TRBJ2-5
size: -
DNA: TGCGCCAGCAGCTTAATACAGGCAAATCAAGAGACCCAGTACTTC
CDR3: CASSLIQANQETQYF

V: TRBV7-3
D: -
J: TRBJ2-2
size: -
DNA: TGTGCCAGCAGCCCGACTAGTGTCCCCGGGGAGCTGTTTTTT
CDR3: CASSPTSVPGELFF

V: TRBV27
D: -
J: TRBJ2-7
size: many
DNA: TGTGCCAGCAGGAGTTCCTACGAGCAGTACTTC
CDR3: CASRSSYEQYF

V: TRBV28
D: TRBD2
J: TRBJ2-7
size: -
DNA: TGTGCCAGCAGTGCCGTCGGGGGGGGCAGGGAGCAGTACTTC
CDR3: CASSAVGGGREQYF

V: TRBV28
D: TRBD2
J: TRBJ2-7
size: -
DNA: TGTGCCAGCAGTTCGGGACTAGAATACGAGCAGTACTTC
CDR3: CASSSGLEYEQYF

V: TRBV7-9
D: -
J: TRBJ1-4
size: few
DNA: TGTGCCAGCAGCTTAGCGCTCCTCCCAGAAGGTTATGAAAAACTGTTTTTT
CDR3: CASSLALLPEGYEKLFF

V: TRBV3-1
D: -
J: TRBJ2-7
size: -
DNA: TGTGCCAGCAGCCAACAGGGTCAGGAGCAGTACTTC
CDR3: CASSQQGQEQYF